Below, 20 T cell receptor beta chains from the same sample are listed, as sequenced in a study of cytomegalovirus exposure and HLA in healthy donors. The PCR was carried out with 60 Vbeta primers and 13 Jbeta primers. Clones were sequenced by immunoSEQ multiplex PCR, and TCRdb holds only the in-frame ones, with some missing. In the table there are approximately 160,000 clones, under 85% of which are singletons. Material for sequencing was PBMCs. These receptors all come from a woman in her 30s in good health and CMV-seronegative.

The chain is built from TRBV6-1 and TRBJ1-4; tentative D call: TRBD1 (6 bases). Germline assignment: CDR1 MNHNS and CDR2 SASEGT. Trimming cost V 3 bases and J 4 bases, with 15 bases left between them. The CDR3 is 16 residues long. CDR3 region: CASSDISDRHNEKLFF. In DNA form, the CDR3 reads TGTGCCAGCAGTGATATCTCGGACAGACATAATGAAAAACTGTTTTTT.

J is TRBJ2-2 and V is TRBV30, with 7 bases lining up with TRBD1. This CDR3 region has 15 residues. Germline assignment: CDR1 GTSNPN and CDR2 SVGIG (reference sequence). V dropped 4 bases and J dropped 4; count of bases not matched to a gene: 9. The CDR3 coding sequence is TGTGCCTGGACCCCCGTGGACAGGAGCACCGGGGAGCTGTTTTTT. It specifies CAWTPVDRSTGELFF.

As DNA, the CDR3 is TGTGCCAGCAGCTCTCAAACAGGGGGGAACAACGAGCAGTACTTC. It codes for CASSSQTGGNNEQYF. This rearrangement joins TRBV7-6 to TRBJ2-7, with 8 bases lining up with TRBD1. Germline V CDR1 and CDR2: SGHVS, FNYEAQ. The V and J ends lost 4 bases and 5 bases, in that order; junction bases with no gene match: 10. This CDR3 spans 15 amino acids.

The chain links TRBV29-1 to TRBJ1-1, with D tentatively TRBD1 (5 bases). The CDR3 spans 13 residues. The V gene lost 2 bases and the J gene lost 1 base, with 8 bases spanning the gap. Germline V gene data show CDR1 as SQVTM and CDR2 as ANQGSEA. In DNA form, the CDR3 reads TGCAGCGTTGAATCAGGGAAGAACACTGAAGCTTTCTTT. Protein sequence: CSVESGKNTEAFF.

The gene calls are TRBV6-1 and TRBJ2-5; 13 bases agree with TRBD2. This CDR3 contains 14 residues. Germline CDR1 MNHNS, CDR2 SASEGT. The V segment lost 7 bases and the J segment 5 bases; nucleotides outside the gene matches: 4. The CDR3 nucleotides are TGTGCCAGCAAAGGACTAGCGGGGGTTGAGACCCAGTACTTC. Amino acid sequence: CASKGLAGVETQYF.

Only a few counts were recorded for this clone. The V and J genes are TRBV5-4 and TRBJ2-2, with 12 bases aligning to TRBD2. The CDR3 is 16 residues long. The V gene end was trimmed by 1 base and the J gene end by 6 bases; junction bases not matched to a gene: 4. The germline V gene encodes CDR1 SGHNT and CDR2 YYREEE (reference sequence). The CDR3, as DNA: TGTGCCAGCAGCTTGCGGGCTAGCGGGAGGGCCGGGGAGCTGTTTTTT. This gives the protein CASSLRASGRAGELFF.

This clone was detected a few times. This chain joins TRBV14 and TRBJ2-5; TRBD2 agrees at 7 bases. Germline V gives CDR1 SGHDN, CDR2 FVKESK. After removal of 4 bases from V and 0 bases from J, the junction contained 5 bases not matched to a gene. The CDR3 consists of 15 residues. The CDR3 loop is CASSPRGVYQETQYF. The DNA of the CDR3 is TGTGCCAGCAGCCCTCGGGGGGTGTACCAAGAGACCCAGTACTTC.

The V gene is TRBV28, the J gene TRBJ2-1; TRBD2 matches at 14 bases. The CDR3 runs 16 residues. Germline V lookup: CDR1 MDHEN, CDR2 SYDVKM. The junction had 10 bases not matched to a gene; V was cut back by 5 bases and J by 10 bases. The CDR3 DNA reads TGTGCCAGCAGTACCCGGACTAGCGGGAGGCCGGGGGAGCAGTTCTTC. It encodes CASSTRTSGRPGEQFF.

Only one count was recorded for this clone. The chain recombines TRBV27 with TRBJ2-1, with D possibly TRBD2 on 6 matching bases. The CDR3 extends over 13 amino acids. Trimming removed 4 bases at V and 8 bases at J, with 12 bases between. Germline values: CDR1 MNHEY, CDR2 SMNVEV (reference sequence). DNA of the CDR3: TGTGCCAGCAGTTCGACTAGTAAGTATGAGCAGTTCTTC. It codes for CASSSTSKYEQFF.

The genes are TRBV5-4 and TRBJ2-3; 8 bases are shared with TRBD2. The CDR3 consists of 15 residues. V dropped 0 bases and J dropped 9; count of bases not matched to a gene: 9. Germline-derived CDR1 and CDR2 are SGHNT and YYREEE (reference sequence). CDR3 DNA sequence: TGTGCCAGCAGCTTGGATGTTCGGGAGGGAGACACGCAGTATTTT. Translating gives CASSLDVREGDTQYF.

This clone was observed a few times. The rearrangement links TRBV6-5 to TRBJ1-1, with D tentatively TRBD1 (6 bases). This CDR3 comprises 15 residues. The germline gives CDR1 MNHEY, CDR2 SVGAGI. V lost 7 bases and J 1 base, leaving 16 bases between the germline ends. CDR3 bases: TGTGCCAGCACCCTGGGGGACACCTCGAACACTGAAGCTTTCTTT. It translates to CASTLGDTSNTEAFF.

This clone was counted between two and nine times. The J gene is TRBJ1-5, the V gene TRBV10-3, with D perhaps TRBD1 (6 bases). The length of the CDR3 is 14 residues. CDR1 is ENHRY and CDR2 is SYGVKD in the germline V gene. V lost 1 base and J lost 5, with 9 bases in between. CDR3 coding DNA: TGTGCCATCAGTGAGTACAGGGATTATCAGCCCCAGCATTTT. Translating it yields CAISEYRDYQPQHF.

The genes are TRBV7-3 and TRBJ2-1, with 10 bases aligning to TRBD2. Germline trimming cut 6 bases from V and 5 bases from J; bases unmatched to any gene: 7. The CDR3 totals 15 residues. Germline CDR1 and CDR2: SGHTA and FQGTGA. Here the CDR3 DNA reads TGTGCCAGCAGAAGTAGCGGGGGGACTCACAATGAGCAGTTCTTC. Amino acid sequence: CASRSSGGTHNEQFF.

The chain has TRBV29-1 and TRBJ2-1, with a weak D call TRBD2 (6 bases). The V end was cut by 6 bases, the J end by 2 bases, with 8 bases between. Germline V gives CDR1 SQVTM, CDR2 ANQGSEA. CDR3 size: 12 residues. The CDR3 protein is CSVGGPYNEQFF. CDR3 nucleotide sequence: TGCAGCGTGGGGGGTCCCTACAATGAGCAGTTCTTC.

The gene calls are TRBV6-5 and TRBJ1-1; D not certain. Per germline, CDR1 MNHEY and CDR2 SVGAGI. This CDR3 has 16 residues. Trimming took off 2 bases at V and 0 bases at J, with 13 bases between the two ends. CDR3 bases: TGTGCCAGCAGTTACGTCACAGCCAGTATGAACACTGAAGCTTTCTTT. It yields the protein CASSYVTASMNTEAFF.

This chain connects TRBV7-6 to TRBJ2-1, with 8 bases matching TRBD2. This CDR3 has 15 amino acids. Germline V gene lookup returns CDR1 SGHVS and CDR2 FNYEAQ. Unmatched junction bases numbered 11, after V lost 5 bases and J lost 8 bases. CDR3 nucleotide sequence: TGTGCCAGCAGCCCCGTCAGCGGGAGTCGGTATGAGCAGTTCTTC. Protein: CASSPVSGSRYEQFF.

This clone was observed once. The rearrangement uses TRBV7-3 and TRBJ2-1; D is unresolved. Germline CDR1 is SGHTA and CDR2 is FQGTGA. The CDR3 has 13 residues. Deletions cut 4 bases from V and 9 bases from J, with 13 bases between. CDR3 sequence reads: CASSSLPIAEQFF. The CDR3 DNA follows: TGTGCCAGCAGCTCCCTGCCCATAGCTGAGCAGTTCTTC.

V gene TRBV2 combines with J gene TRBJ2-3; TRBD2 matches 10 bases. The CDR3 consists of 15 residues. V was clipped by 4 bases and J by 3 bases; unmatched bases: 4. Germline CDR1 and CDR2: SNHLY and FYNNEI. The CDR3 DNA reads as TGTGCCAGCAGTGGGCAGGGACTAGCGACAGATACGCAGTATTTT. It codes for CASSGQGLATDTQYF.

This chain connects TRBV5-1 to TRBJ2-7, with 7 positions matching TRBD1. This CDR3 region has 15 residues. With 3 bases clipped from V and 5 bases from J, the junction kept 11 bases outside the gene matches. Germline V CDR1 and CDR2: SGHRS, YFSETQ. The CDR3 here is CASSSGQGVANEQYF. CDR3 DNA: TGCGCCAGCAGCTCAGGGCAGGGGGTGGCCAACGAGCAGTACTTC.

The chain couples TRBV6-5 to TRBJ2-7; 7 bases agree with TRBD1. The length of the CDR3 is 14 residues. CDR1 is MNHEY and CDR2 is SVGAGI in the germline V gene. After removal of 0 bases from V and 4 bases from J, the junction contained 3 bases not matched to a gene. The chain's CDR3 is CASSYSLRGYEQYF. The CDR3 DNA reads TGTGCCAGCAGTTACTCGCTCAGGGGGTACGAGCAGTACTTC.